This record concerns one T cell receptor beta chain sequence. Antigen unknown. Repertoires were generated with immunoSEQ multiplex PCR, while TCRdb's copy carries only in-frame clones and drops some. Here the sample spans approximately 61,000 clones, about four fifths being singletons. CDR3 length equals 15 residues. The V end lost 0 bases, the J end lost 0 bases, and 9 bases lay between the germline ends. Germline values: CDR1 SGHRS, CDR2 YFSETQ. Time point denoted: week 11, during vaccination. Each dose delivered 300 ug of mutant IDH1 20-mer peptide subcutaneously with imiquimod. This sample is drawn from a study of a mutant IDH1 vaccine in newly diagnosed glioma. Study summary: Patients were given eight vaccinations, scheduled in weeks 1, 3, 5, 7, 11, 15, 19 and 23. Vaccine dosing followed radiotherapy by 4-6 weeks, or accompanied temozolomide cycles. A roughly 60% male, 37.5% female split and a mean age of about 40 years characterized treated patients.

V gene TRBV5-1 combines with J gene TRBJ1-1, with D unresolved. This sequence was found in a man over 45 with glioma. This material consisted of PBMCs, taken from a glioma patient whose treatment included an IDH1 peptide vaccine. For the CDR3, the DNA is TGCGCCAGCAGCTTGGGCGCGACCTTGAACACTGAAGCTTTCTTT. Translation: CASSLGATLNTEAFF.